The clone carrying this TCR beta chain appeared many times. Its antigen is still unknown. The sample is drawn from a study of neurological immune-mediated disorders. Study-wide results and caveats: No sharing of CDR3 amino acid sequences was observed among expanded clones across subjects, suggesting private repertoires in all groups. Levels of TCR clonal expansion peaked in HTLV-1-associated myelopathy and reached their lowest in multiple sclerosis, under those of healthy controls.

The method for making cDNA was 5'RACE, and it used 10-nucleotide random UMIs. Each CDR3 protein is one row after TCRdb ran MiXCR on the 5' RACE reads. The sample records about 95,000 distinct CDR3 sequences, around 3.4% being singletons. CDR1 is DFQATT and CDR2 is SNEGSKA in the germline V gene (reference sequence). CDR3 length equals 13 residues. V lost 3 bases and J lost 4; bases outside the gene matches: 4. This receptor was obtained from a woman under 30 with multiple sclerosis. The sample taken for sequencing was PBMCs. The J gene is TRBJ2-7, the V gene TRBV20-1, with TRBD1 identical over 9 bases. CDR3 sequence (DNA): TGCAGTGCTAGGGGGGACAGGGATTACGAGCAGTACTTC. Residues: CSARGDRDYEQYF.